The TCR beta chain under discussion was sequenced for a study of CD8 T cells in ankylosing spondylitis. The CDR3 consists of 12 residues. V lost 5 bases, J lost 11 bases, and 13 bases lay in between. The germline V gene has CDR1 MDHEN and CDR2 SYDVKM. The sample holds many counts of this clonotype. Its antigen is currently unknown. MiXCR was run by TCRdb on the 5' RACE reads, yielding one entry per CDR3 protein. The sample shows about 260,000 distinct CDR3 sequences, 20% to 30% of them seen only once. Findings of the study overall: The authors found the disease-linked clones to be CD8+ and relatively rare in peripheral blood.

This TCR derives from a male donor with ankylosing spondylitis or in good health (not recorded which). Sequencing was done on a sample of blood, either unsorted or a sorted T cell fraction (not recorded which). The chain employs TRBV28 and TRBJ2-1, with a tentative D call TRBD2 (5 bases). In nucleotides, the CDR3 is TGTGCCAGCAGTGGGTTCCGGGATCAGCAGTTCTTC. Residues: CASSGFRDQQFF.